The source of this TCR beta chain is a study of blood T cell repertoires in COVID-19. Profiling relied on immunoSEQ multiplex PCR, and the TCRdb table lists in-frame clones only, not all of them. The data show more than 250,000 clones, 70% to 90% seen once. V shed 0 bases and J 1 base; nucleotides not matched to a gene: 2. This CDR3 region has 16 residues. Germline V CDR1 and CDR2: LGHNA, YSLEER. This clonotype was obtained from a woman in her 30s who had recovered from COVID-19. The chain has TRBV4-3 and TRBJ2-2; TRBD1 agrees at 7 bases. Sequences were obtained from PBMCs or T cells enriched from blood (not recorded which). The CDR3 region is CASSQEPGGNTGELFF. CDR3 DNA: TGCGCCAGCAGCCAAGAGCCAGGGGGGAACACCGGGGAGCTGTTTTTT.